The source of this T cell receptor (beta chain) is a study of spatial heterogeneity in lung cancer. General study findings and limits: Expanded intratumoral alpha and beta TCR counts tracked tumor mutation counts.

TCRdb ran MiXCR on the 5' RACE reads and lists one entry per CDR3 protein. The sample yields about 10,000 distinct CDR3 sequences, under 8.5% seen once. In its sample, this clonotype was seen many times. Its antigen is unidentified. The time point denotes: sample taken at primary tumor resection. The source material was lung tumor tissue, sampled at surgery. The TCR sequence derives from a male donor with early-stage non-small cell lung cancer.

DNA of the CDR3: TGTGCCATCAAGGCAGGGCCAAACACCGGGGAGCTGTTTTTT. It encodes CAIKAGPNTGELFF. The genes are TRBV10-3 and TRBJ2-2; D perhaps matches TRBD1 (5 bases). The germline V and J ends were trimmed by 7 bases and 2 bases, with 11 bases remaining between them. This CDR3 is 14 amino acids long. Germline lookup yields CDR1 ENHRY and CDR2 SYGVKD.